The sequence of this T cell receptor beta chain was determined in a study of T-cell reconstitution after alpha-beta-depleted transplantation in children. This clonotype was recorded at least ten times. Its specificity is unknown. A TCRbeta library incorporating unique molecular identifiers was prepared. MiXCR, run by TCRdb on the PCR reads, gives a single entry per CDR3 protein. This repertoire shows around 700,000 distinct CDR3 sequences, approximately 14% found once; its top ten account for 0.79%. From germline, CDR1 is DFQATT and CDR2 SNEGSKA (reference sequence). V was pared by 5 bases and J by 4 bases, with 18 bases of the junction left unmatched. CDR3 size: 17 residues. Findings of the study overall: T cells produced anew were the main source of T-cell counts and diversity one year after transplant.

The source material was PBMCs, sampled before TCRalphabeta/CD19-depleted stem cell transplant. The chain employs TRBV20-1 and TRBJ1-1; 8 nucleotides agree with TRBD1. This receptor was taken from a girl aged 2 to 10 with congenital amegakaryocytic thrombocytopenia, due to receive a stem cell transplant. CDR3: CSAVPGQVFSVGTEAFF. For the CDR3, the DNA is TGCAGTGCTGTCCCGGGACAGGTCTTTTCGGTGGGCACTGAAGCTTTCTTT.